In its sample, the clone carrying this T cell receptor beta chain ranks as medium-sized. Its antigen is not known. These data originate in a study of metastatic and nonmetastatic thyroid tumors. The wider study: Repertoires were compared across blood and tumor or nodule tissue from malignant and benign thyroid patients.

This CDR3 has 13 amino acids. Germline assignment: CDR1 MNHNS and CDR2 SASEGT. V dropped 0 bases and J dropped 3 bases, with 2 bases sitting between them. Among the patients, none had received any treatment before thyroid surgery. TCRdb reanalyzed the PCR reads with MiXCR. Of about 33,000 clones in the sample, 15% to 20% were seen once. Study conclusions and caveats: Within blood and tumor, benign nodules reportedly had significantly lower TCR beta diversity than malignant thyroid tumors did.

The V gene is TRBV6-1, the J gene TRBJ2-2; D ambiguous. The specimen sequenced was blood. The clonotype originates from a male donor with papillary thyroid cancer or a benign thyroid nodule (not recorded which). Some clones in this sample may be carry-over from other donors' samples. CDR3 sequence: CASSEADTGELFF. CDR3 sequence (DNA): TGTGCCAGCAGTGAAGCGGACACCGGGGAGCTGTTTTTT.